The T cell receptor (beta chain) under discussion was sequenced for a study of T-cell memory formation after mild COVID-19. The sample holds many counts of this clonotype. Its antigen is not identified. TCR alpha and TCR beta cDNA libraries carrying sample barcodes and UMIs came from 5'RACE with constant-segment primers. TCRdb re-analysed the 5' RACE reads in MiXCR, keeping a single row per CDR3 protein. The sample carries fewer than 400,000 distinct CDR3 sequences, about 17% recorded once. Germline V gene sequence: CDR1 LNHDA, CDR2 SQIVND (reference sequence). The CDR3 has 15 amino acids. V lost 5 bases to trimming and J lost 3 bases, with 14 bases between them. Study-wide findings and caveats: Confirmation of SARS-CoV-2 specificity was lacking for second-wave clones peaking day 37. Certain responding clones were present in pre-infection memory, suggesting participation of cross-reactive memory.

The TCR sequence derives from a man between 18 and 35 years old who had mild COVID-19 (a few samples of this study predate the infection). Cell type and time point are not known. Sequences were obtained from PBMCs or a T cell subset sorted from them (not recorded which). This chain joins TRBV19 and TRBJ2-1; D possibly corresponds to TRBD1 (6 bases). This CDR3 reads CASSATSGDYNEQFF. In DNA, the CDR3 is TGTGCCAGTAGTGCCACATCAGGGGACTACAATGAGCAGTTCTTC. The complete variable domain, with remaining parts taken from reference TRBV19 and TRBJ2-1, reads DGGITQSPKYLFRKEGQNVTLSCEQNLNHDAMYWYRQDPGQGLRLIYYSQIVNDFQKGDIAEGYSVSREKKESFPLTVTSAQKNPTAFYLCASSATSGDYNEQFFGPGTRLTVL.